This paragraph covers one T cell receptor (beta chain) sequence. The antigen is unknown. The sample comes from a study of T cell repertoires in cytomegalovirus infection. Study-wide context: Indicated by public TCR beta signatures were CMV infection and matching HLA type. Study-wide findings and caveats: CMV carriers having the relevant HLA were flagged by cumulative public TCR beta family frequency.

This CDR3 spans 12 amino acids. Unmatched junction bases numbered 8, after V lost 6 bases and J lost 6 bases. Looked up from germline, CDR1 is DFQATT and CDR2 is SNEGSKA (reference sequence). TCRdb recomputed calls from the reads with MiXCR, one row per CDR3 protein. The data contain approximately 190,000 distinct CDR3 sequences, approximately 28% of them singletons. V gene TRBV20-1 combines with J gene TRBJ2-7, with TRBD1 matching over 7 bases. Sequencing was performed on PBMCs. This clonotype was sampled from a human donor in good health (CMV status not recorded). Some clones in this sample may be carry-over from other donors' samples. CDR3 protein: CSATDRVREQYF. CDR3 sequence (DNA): TGCAGTGCCACCGACAGGGTCCGCGAGCAGTACTTC.